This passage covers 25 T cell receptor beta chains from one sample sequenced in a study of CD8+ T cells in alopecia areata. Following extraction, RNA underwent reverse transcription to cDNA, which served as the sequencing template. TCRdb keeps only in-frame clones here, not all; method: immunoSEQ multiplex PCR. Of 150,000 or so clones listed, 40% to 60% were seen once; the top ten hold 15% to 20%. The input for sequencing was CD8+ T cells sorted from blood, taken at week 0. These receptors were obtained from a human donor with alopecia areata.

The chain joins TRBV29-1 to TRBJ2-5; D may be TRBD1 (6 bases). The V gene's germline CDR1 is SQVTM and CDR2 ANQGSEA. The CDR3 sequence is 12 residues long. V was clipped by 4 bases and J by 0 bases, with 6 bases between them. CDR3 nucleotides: TGCAGCGTTGGGACAGACCAAGAGACCCAGTACTTC. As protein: CSVGTDQETQYF. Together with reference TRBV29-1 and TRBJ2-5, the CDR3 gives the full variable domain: SAVISQKPSRDICQRGTSLTIQCQVDSQVTMMFWYRQQPGQSLTLIATANQGSEATYESGFVIDKFPISRPNLTFSTLTVSNMSPEDSSIYLCSVGTDQETQYFGPGTRLLVL.

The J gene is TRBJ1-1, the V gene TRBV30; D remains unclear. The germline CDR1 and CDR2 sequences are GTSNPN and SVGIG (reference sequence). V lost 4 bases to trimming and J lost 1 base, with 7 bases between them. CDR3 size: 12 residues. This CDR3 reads CAWTVSNTEAFF. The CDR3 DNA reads TGTGCCTGGACCGTTTCGAACACTGAAGCTTTCTTT.

The CDR3 loop reads CASSQFRAFNQPQHF. Written as DNA, the CDR3 is TGCGCCAGCAGCCAATTCCGGGCCTTCAATCAGCCCCAGCATTTT. The chain is built from TRBV4-3 and TRBJ1-5; D is unresolved. The CDR3 runs to 15 residues. The germline CDR1 and CDR2 sequences are LGHNA and YSLEER. V lost 2 bases and J 3 bases, leaving 11 bases between the germline ends.

In DNA, the CDR3 is TGTGCCACCAGCAGAGTATCGGTAGCCAAAAACATTCAGTACTTC. It translates to CATSRVSVAKNIQYF. The genes are TRBV15 and TRBJ2-4; D gene uncertain. This CDR3 spans 15 amino acids. V lost 1 base, J lost 0 bases, and 7 bases lay in between. CDR1 and CDR2 (germline): LNHNV, YYDKDF (reference sequence).

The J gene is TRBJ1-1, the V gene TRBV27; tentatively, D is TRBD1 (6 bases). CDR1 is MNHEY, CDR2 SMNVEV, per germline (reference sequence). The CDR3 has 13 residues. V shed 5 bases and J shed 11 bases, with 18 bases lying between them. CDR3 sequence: CASSPTGKAKAFF. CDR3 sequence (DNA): TGTGCCAGCAGTCCAACAGGGAAGGCCAAGGCTTTCTTT.

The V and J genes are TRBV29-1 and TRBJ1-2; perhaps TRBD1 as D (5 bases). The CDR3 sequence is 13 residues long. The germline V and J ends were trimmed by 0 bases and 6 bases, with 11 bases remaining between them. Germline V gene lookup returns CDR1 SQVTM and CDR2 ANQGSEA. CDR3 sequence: CSVEDRQGDGYTF. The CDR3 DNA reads TGCAGCGTTGAAGATCGGCAGGGTGATGGCTACACCTTC. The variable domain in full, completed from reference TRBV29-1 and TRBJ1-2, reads SAVISQKPSRDICQRGTSLTIQCQVDSQVTMMFWYRQQPGQSLTLIATANQGSEATYESGFVIDKFPISRPNLTFSTLTVSNMSPEDSSIYLCSVEDRQGDGYTFGSGTRLTVV.

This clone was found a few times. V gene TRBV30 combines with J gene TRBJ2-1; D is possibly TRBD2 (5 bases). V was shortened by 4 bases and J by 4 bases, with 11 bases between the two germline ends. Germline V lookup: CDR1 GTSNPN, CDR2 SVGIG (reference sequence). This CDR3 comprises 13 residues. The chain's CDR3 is CAWTASSYNEQFF. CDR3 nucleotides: TGTGCCTGGACGGCTAGCTCGTACAATGAGCAGTTCTTC.

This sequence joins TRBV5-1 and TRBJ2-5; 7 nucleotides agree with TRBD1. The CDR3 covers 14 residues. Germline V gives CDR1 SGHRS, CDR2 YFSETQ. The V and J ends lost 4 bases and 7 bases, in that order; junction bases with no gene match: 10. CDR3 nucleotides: TGCGCCAGCAGCATCGACAGGGTATGGTCGACCCAGTACTTC. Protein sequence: CASSIDRVWSTQYF.

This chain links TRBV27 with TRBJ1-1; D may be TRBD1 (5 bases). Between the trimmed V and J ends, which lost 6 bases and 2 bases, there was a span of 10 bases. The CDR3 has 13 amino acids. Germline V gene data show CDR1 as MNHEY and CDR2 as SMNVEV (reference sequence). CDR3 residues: CASSYGGNTEAFF. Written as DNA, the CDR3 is TGTGCCAGCAGCTATGGGGGTAACACTGAAGCTTTCTTT.

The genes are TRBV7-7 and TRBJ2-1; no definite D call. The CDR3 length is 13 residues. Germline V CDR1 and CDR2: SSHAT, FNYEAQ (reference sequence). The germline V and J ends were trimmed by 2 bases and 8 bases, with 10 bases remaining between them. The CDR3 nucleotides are TGTGCCAGCAGCTTATATCTGGGCGATGAGCAGTTCTTC. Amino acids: CASSLYLGDEQFF.

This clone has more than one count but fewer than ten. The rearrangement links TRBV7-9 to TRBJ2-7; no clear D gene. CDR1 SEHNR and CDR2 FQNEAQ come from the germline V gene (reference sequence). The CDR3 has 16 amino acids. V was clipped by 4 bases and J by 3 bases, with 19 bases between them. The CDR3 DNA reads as TGTGCCAGCAGCTCCACCGAGGTGCCAGGATTCTACGAGCAGTACTTC. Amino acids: CASSSTEVPGFYEQYF.

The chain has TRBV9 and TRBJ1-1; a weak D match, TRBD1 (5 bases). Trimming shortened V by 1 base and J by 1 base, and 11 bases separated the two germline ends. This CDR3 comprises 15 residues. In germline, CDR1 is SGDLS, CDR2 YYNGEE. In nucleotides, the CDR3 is TGTGCCAGCAGCGTACCCCCCACAGGGAACACTGAAGCTTTCTTT. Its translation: CASSVPPTGNTEAFF. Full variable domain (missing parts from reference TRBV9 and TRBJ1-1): DSGVTQTPKHLITATGQRVTLRCSPRSGDLSVYWYQQSLDQGLQFLIQYYNGEERAKGNILERFSAQQFPDLHSELNLSSLELGDSALYFCASSVPPTGNTEAFFGQGTRLTVV.

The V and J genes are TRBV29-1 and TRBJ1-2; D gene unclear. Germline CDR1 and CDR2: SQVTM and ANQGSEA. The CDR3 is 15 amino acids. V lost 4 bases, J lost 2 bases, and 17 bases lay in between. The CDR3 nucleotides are TGCAGCGTTGCCGGCGATGGGAACTCAAACTATGGCTACACCTTC. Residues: CSVAGDGNSNYGYTF.

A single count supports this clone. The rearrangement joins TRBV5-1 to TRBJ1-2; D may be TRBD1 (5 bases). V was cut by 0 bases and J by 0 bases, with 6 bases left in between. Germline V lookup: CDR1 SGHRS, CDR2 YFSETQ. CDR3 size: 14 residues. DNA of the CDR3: TGCGCCAGCAGCTTGGCAGGGACTAACTATGGCTACACCTTC. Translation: CASSLAGTNYGYTF.

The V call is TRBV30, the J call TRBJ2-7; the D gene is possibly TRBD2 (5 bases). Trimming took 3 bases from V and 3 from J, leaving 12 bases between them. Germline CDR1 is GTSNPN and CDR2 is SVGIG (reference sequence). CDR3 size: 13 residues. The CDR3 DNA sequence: TGTGCCTGGAGGGGAGTTCTTAGCTACGAGCAGTACTTC. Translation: CAWRGVLSYEQYF.

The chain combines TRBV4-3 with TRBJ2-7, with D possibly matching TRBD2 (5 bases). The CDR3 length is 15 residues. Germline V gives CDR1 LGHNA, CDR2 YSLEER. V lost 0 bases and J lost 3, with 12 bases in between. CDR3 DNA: TGCGCCAGCAGCCAAGACCGGGCGGGTAACTACGAGCAGTACTTC. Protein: CASSQDRAGNYEQYF.

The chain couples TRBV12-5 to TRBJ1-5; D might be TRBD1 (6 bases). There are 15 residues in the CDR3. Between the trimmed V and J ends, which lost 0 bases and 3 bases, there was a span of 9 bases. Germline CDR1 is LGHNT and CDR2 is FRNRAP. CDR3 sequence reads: CASGLVQGFNQPQHF. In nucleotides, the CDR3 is TGTGCTAGTGGTTTGGTACAGGGTTTCAATCAGCCCCAGCATTTT.

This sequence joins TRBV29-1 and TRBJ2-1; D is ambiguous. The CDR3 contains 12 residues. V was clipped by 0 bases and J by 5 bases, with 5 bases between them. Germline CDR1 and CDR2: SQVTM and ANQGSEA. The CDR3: CSVEEYNNEQFF. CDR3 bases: TGCAGCGTTGAAGAATATAACAATGAGCAGTTCTTC.

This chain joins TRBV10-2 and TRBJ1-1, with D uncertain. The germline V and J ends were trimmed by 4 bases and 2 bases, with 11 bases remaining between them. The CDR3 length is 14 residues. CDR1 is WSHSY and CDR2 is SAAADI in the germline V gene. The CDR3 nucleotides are TGCGCCAGCAGTGGGTCATGGCAAAACACTGAAGCTTTCTTT. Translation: CASSGSWQNTEAFF.

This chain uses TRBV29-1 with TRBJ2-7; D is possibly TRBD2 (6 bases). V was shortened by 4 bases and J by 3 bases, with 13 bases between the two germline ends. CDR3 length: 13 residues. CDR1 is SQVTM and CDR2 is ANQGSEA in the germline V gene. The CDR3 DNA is TGCAGCGTTGTTGGTCTCGGGGGCTACGAGCAGTACTTC. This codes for CSVVGLGGYEQYF.

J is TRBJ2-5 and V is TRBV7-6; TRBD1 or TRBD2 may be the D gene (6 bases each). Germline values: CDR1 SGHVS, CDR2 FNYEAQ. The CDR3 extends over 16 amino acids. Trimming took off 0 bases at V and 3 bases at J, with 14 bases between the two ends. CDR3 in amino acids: CASSLAWGAVEETQYF. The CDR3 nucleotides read TGTGCCAGCAGCTTAGCATGGGGGGCCGTGGAAGAGACCCAGTACTTC.

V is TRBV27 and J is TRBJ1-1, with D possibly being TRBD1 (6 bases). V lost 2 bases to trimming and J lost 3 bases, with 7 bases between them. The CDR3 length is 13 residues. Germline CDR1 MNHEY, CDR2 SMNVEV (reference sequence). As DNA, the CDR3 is TGTGCCAGCAGTTTAGAGGGGGACACTGAAGCTTTCTTT. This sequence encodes CASSLEGDTEAFF.

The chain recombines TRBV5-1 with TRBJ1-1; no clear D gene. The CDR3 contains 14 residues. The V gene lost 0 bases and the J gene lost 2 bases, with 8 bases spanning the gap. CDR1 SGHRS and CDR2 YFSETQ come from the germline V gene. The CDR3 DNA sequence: TGCGCCAGCAGCTTGGACGGCCCAAACACTGAAGCTTTCTTT. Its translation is CASSLDGPNTEAFF. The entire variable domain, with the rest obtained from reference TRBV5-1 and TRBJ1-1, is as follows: KAGVTQTPRYLIKTRGQQVTLSCSPISGHRSVSWYQQTPGQGLQFLFEYFSETQRNKGNFPGRFSGRQFSNSRSEMNVSTLELGDSALYLCASSLDGPNTEAFFGQGTRLTVV.

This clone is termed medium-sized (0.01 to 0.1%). CDR3 sequence reads: CATGGRFSTDTQYF. CDR3 in DNA: TGTGCCACCGGCGGTAGGTTCAGCACAGATACGCAGTATTTT. The chain combines TRBV5-8 with TRBJ2-3; D gene ambiguous. V lost 9 bases and J 0 bases, leaving 14 bases between the germline ends. The CDR3 is made up of 14 amino acids. Germline-derived CDR1 and CDR2 are SGHTS and YDEGEE.

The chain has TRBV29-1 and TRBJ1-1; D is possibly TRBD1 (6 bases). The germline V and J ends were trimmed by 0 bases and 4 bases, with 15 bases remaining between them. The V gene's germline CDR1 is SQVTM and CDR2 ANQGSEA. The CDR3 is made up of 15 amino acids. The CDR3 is CSVEDWQGTSTEAFF. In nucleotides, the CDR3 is TGCAGCGTTGAAGATTGGCAGGGGACGAGCACTGAAGCTTTCTTT.